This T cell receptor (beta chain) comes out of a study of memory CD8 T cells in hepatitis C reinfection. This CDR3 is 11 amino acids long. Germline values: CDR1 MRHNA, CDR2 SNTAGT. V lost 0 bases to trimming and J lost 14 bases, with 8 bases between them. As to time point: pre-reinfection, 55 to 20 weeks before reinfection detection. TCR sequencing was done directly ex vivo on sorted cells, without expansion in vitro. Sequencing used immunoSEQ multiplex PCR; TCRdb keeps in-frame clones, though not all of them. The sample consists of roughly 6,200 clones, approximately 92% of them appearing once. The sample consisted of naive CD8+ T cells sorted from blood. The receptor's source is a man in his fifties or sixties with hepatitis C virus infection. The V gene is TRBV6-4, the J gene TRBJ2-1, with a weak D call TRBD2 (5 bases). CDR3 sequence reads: CASSDSPGEFF. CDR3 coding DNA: TGTGCCAGCAGTGACTCGCCCGGGGAGTTCTTC.